This TCR beta chain appears in the sequencing data of a study of T cells after yellow fever vaccination. This clonotype has a count of ten or more. The antigen is not known. CDR1 and CDR2 (germline): SGHVS, FQNEAQ. V lost 1 base, J lost 3 bases, and 6 bases lay in between. There are 13 residues in the CDR3. General study results and limits: The secondary response was weaker, and its peak arrived faster, on day 5 versus 15. In FACS-sorted repertoires, abundant clonotypes from the bulk population could appear as contaminants.

MiXCR, applied by TCRdb to the 5' RACE reads, yields one record per CDR3 protein. Altogether more than 90,000 distinct CDR3 sequences are present, approximately 7.1% being singletons, with the ten largest covering approximately 2.7%. The chain uses TRBV7-8 and TRBJ2-5, with D possibly TRBD1 on 5 matching bases. Here the sequenced sample was CD4+ T cells sorted from PBMCs, taken more than 35 days after the first yellow fever vaccination. This receptor was identified in a man between 18 and 35 years old who received the YFV17D yellow fever vaccine. Written as DNA, the CDR3 is TGTGCCAGCAGCTTAGTCAGGGAAGAGACCCAGTACTTC. As protein: CASSLVREETQYF.